Presented here are 32 T cell receptor beta chains from one specimen sequenced in a study of PD-L1 blockade in urothelial cancer. Sample time point: pretreatment peripheral blood. Method: immunoSEQ multiplex PCR; TCRdb's copy keeps in-frame clones and lacks some. The sample records about 52,000 clones, approximately 88% being singletons. The material sequenced was PBMCs, taken around atezolizumab (anti-PD-L1) treatment. Receptors originate from a man in his fifties or sixties with urothelial cancer.

This chain joins TRBV7-2 and TRBJ1-4; TRBD1 agrees at 10 bases. The junction had 6 bases not matched to a gene; V was cut back by 6 bases and J by 8 bases. Germline CDR1 SGHTA, CDR2 FQGNSA. The CDR3 covers 14 residues. DNA for the CDR3: TGTGCCAGCAGTTGGGACAGGGGTGGCGAAAAACTGTTTTTT. Translated, it gives CASSWDRGGEKLFF.

The V and J genes are TRBV5-6 and TRBJ1-6, with unresolved D. CDR3 length: 12 residues. Trimming removed 4 bases from V and 9 bases from J, with 8 bases in between. CDR1 SGHDT and CDR2 YYEEEE come from the germline V gene. This CDR3 reads CASSPGGSPLHF. CDR3 DNA sequence: TGTGCCAGCAGCCCCGGCGGTTCACCCCTCCACTTT.

The J gene is TRBJ2-1, the V gene TRBV7-8; 14 nucleotides align to TRBD2. Trimming cost V 4 bases and J 8 bases; bases outside gene matches: 4. This CDR3 region has 15 residues. CDR1 and CDR2 (germline): SGHVS, FQNEAQ. The CDR3 DNA reads as TGTGCCAGCAGCTCGGGGACTAGCGGGAGCTATGAGCAGTTCTTC. This sequence encodes CASSSGTSGSYEQFF.

The genes are TRBV9 and TRBJ1-2; 7 nucleotides line up with TRBD1. J gave up 2 bases and V 4 bases, and 11 bases lay outside the gene matches. The CDR3 runs 16 residues. Germline V gene data show CDR1 as SGDLS and CDR2 as YYNGEE. CDR3 DNA sequence: TGTGCCAGCAGCCCTCGCTTAACAGGGGAGAACTATGGCTACACCTTC. Protein: CASSPRLTGENYGYTF.

The chain uses TRBV28 and TRBJ2-7; D might be TRBD2 (5 bases). With 6 bases removed from V and 0 bases from J, the gap between germline ends came to 12 bases. In germline, CDR1 is MDHEN, CDR2 SYDVKM. This CDR3 is 14 amino acids long. CDR3 residues: CASRPGGGSYEQYF. CDR3 DNA: TGTGCCAGCAGGCCCGGTGGAGGCTCCTACGAGCAGTACTTC.

This rearrangement joins TRBV4-2 to TRBJ1-5; no reliable D call. V gave up 0 bases and J gave up 0 bases, with 9 bases separating them. Germline assignment: CDR1 LGHNA and CDR2 YNFKEQ. This CDR3 spans 16 amino acids. The CDR3 sequence is CASSQEAADSNQPQHF. The CDR3 DNA reads as TGTGCCAGCAGCCAAGAGGCGGCAGATAGCAATCAGCCCCAGCATTTT.

The chain couples TRBV7-3 to TRBJ2-3; 7 nucleotides match TRBD2. The CDR3 has 15 residues. V lost 5 bases to trimming and J lost 5 bases; unmatched junction nucleotides: 10. Germline V gene sequence: CDR1 SGHTA, CDR2 FQGTGA. CDR3 coding DNA: TGTGCCAGCAGCCCCCTCGGCGGGGGTGGAGATACGCAGTATTTT. Amino acids: CASSPLGGGGDTQYF.

V usage is TRBV30 and J usage is TRBJ2-7, with a weak D call TRBD2 (5 bases). Deletions cut 0 bases from V and 0 bases from J, with 27 bases between. Germline CDR1 is GTSNPN and CDR2 is SVGIG (reference sequence). The CDR3 consists of 20 residues. The CDR3 region is CAWSVIVFGKQNHPSYEQYF. CDR3 nucleotide sequence: TGTGCCTGGAGTGTAATCGTTTTCGGGAAACAGAATCACCCCTCCTACGAGCAGTACTTC.

The chain links TRBV9 to TRBJ2-1, with D tentatively TRBD2 (6 bases). Germline V gene data show CDR1 as SGDLS and CDR2 as YYNGEE. The CDR3 is 14 amino acids. V was cut by 9 bases and J by 6 bases, with 19 bases left in between. CDR3 DNA: TGTGCCAACCATCCTAAAAGCGGGTGCAATGAGCAGTTCTTC. Amino acids: CANHPKSGCNEQFF.

The chain carries TRBV13 and TRBJ2-2; D is unclear. V was clipped by 4 bases and J by 0 bases, with 24 bases between them. The germline gives CDR1 PRHDT, CDR2 FYEKMQ (reference sequence). This CDR3 contains 20 residues. CDR3 sequence reads: CASSSPPRALQATNTGELFF. CDR3 bases: TGTGCCAGCAGCTCCCCCCCGAGAGCCTTGCAAGCCACGAACACCGGGGAGCTGTTTTTT.

The V gene is TRBV14, the J gene TRBJ1-1; D ambiguous. V gave up 2 bases and J gave up 11 bases, with 18 bases separating them. The CDR3 is made up of 14 amino acids. From germline, CDR1 is SGHDN and CDR2 FVKESK. The CDR3: CASSQNTTPPRAFF. CDR3 bases: TGTGCCAGCAGCCAAAACACGACCCCTCCGAGGGCTTTCTTT.

The chain recombines TRBV19 with TRBJ1-5; 9 bases line up with TRBD1. The V segment lost 3 bases and the J segment 6 bases; nucleotides outside the gene matches: 9. Looked up from germline, CDR1 is LNHDA and CDR2 is SQIVND (reference sequence). The CDR3 is made up of 16 amino acids. This chain's CDR3 is CASSIQGTGGSQPQHF. DNA for the CDR3: TGTGCCAGTAGTATCCAGGGCACAGGGGGCAGTCAGCCCCAGCATTTT.

The rearrangement links TRBV7-2 to TRBJ2-5; a weak D match, TRBD1 (5 bases). Deletions cut 1 base from V and 0 bases from J, with 9 bases between. This CDR3 contains 15 residues. Germline assignment: CDR1 SGHTA and CDR2 FQGNSA. The CDR3 nucleotides are TGTGCCAGCAGCTTAGGGTCCAGGGACCAAGAGACCCAGTACTTC. Translating it yields CASSLGSRDQETQYF. The full variable domain, with the rest looked up from reference TRBV7-2 and TRBJ2-5, is GAGVSQSPSNKVTEKGKDVELRCDPISGHTALYWYRQSLGQGLEFLIYFQGNSAPDKSGLPSDRFSAERTGGSVSTLTIQRTQQEDSAVYLCASSLGSRDQETQYFGPGTRLLVL.

This clone was seen a handful of times. The chain joins TRBV6-5 to TRBJ1-1; D is perhaps TRBD1 (6 bases). The CDR3 consists of 16 residues. CDR1 is MNHEY, CDR2 SVGAGI, per germline. Deletions cut 2 bases from V and 1 base from J, with 14 bases between. The CDR3 reads CASSYAGQTPNTEAFF. CDR3 nucleotide sequence: TGTGCCAGCAGTTACGCAGGACAGACCCCGAACACTGAAGCTTTCTTT.

The chain is built from TRBV28 and TRBJ2-4; D perhaps matches TRBD1 (6 bases). Trimming took 5 bases from V and 4 from J, leaving 18 bases between them. CDR3 length: 16 residues. Per the germline V gene, CDR1 is MDHEN and CDR2 is SYDVKM. The CDR3 DNA reads TGTGCCAGCAGTACGATCCGACAGGTATCAAAAAACATTCAGTACTTC. This encodes CASSTIRQVSKNIQYF.

The chain employs TRBV14 and TRBJ2-6, with 9 bases matching TRBD1. J was trimmed by 0 bases and V by 0 bases; bases with no gene match: 3. From germline, CDR1 is SGHDN and CDR2 FVKESK. The CDR3 is made up of 18 amino acids. The DNA for the CDR3 is TGTGCCAGCAGCCAAGAGCTGACAGGGGGCTCTGGGGCCAACGTCCTGACTTTC. Its translation is CASSQELTGGSGANVLTF.

V is TRBV7-3 and J is TRBJ2-1; the D gene is possibly TRBD2 (6 bases). CDR1 is SGHTA, CDR2 FQGTGA, per germline. This CDR3 contains 15 residues. V gave up 2 bases and J gave up 1 base, with 9 bases separating them. The CDR3, as DNA: TGTGCCAGCAGCTTAGGAGGGGAGTCCTACAATGAGCAGTTCTTC. As protein: CASSLGGESYNEQFF.

The V gene is TRBV4-3, the J gene TRBJ2-7; 10 bases are a match to TRBD2. There are 15 residues in the CDR3. V dropped 4 bases and J dropped 7; count of bases not matched to a gene: 10. Germline CDR1 LGHNA, CDR2 YSLEER. CDR3 nucleotide sequence: TGCGCCAGCAGCCCCTCAGCGGGAGGGCCCGGGGAGCAGTACTTC. This translates into CASSPSAGGPGEQYF.

The chain couples TRBV28 to TRBJ2-7; 7 nucleotides line up with TRBD1. The V and J ends lost 8 bases and 4 bases, in that order; junction bases with no gene match: 8. Germline CDR1 and CDR2: MDHEN and SYDVKM. CDR3 size: 13 residues. CDR3 sequence (DNA): TGTGCCAGCGGACAGGCTTCACCATACGAGCAGTACTTC. The encoded protein is CASGQASPYEQYF.

This sequence joins TRBV25-1 and TRBJ2-7, with 11 bases that match TRBD1. CDR1 is MGHDK, CDR2 SYGVNS, per germline. J was trimmed by 3 bases and V by 6 bases; bases with no gene match: 7. This CDR3 region has 15 residues. CDR3 bases: TGTGCCAGCAGAGCACCGGGACAGGGGGACTACGAGCAGTACTTC. This gives the protein CASRAPGQGDYEQYF.

The V gene is TRBV5-4, the J gene TRBJ2-7; TRBD1 agrees at 7 bases. V lost 4 bases and J lost 0; bases outside the gene matches: 7. The CDR3 extends over 15 amino acids. Germline V gene sequence: CDR1 SGHNT, CDR2 YYREEE (reference sequence). CDR3 amino acids: CASSPRQGPSYEQYF. CDR3 nucleotides: TGTGCCAGCAGCCCCCGACAGGGTCCCTCCTACGAGCAGTACTTC.

The chain recombines TRBV20-1 with TRBJ2-5; D is unresolved. The CDR3 runs to 11 residues. Deletions cut 6 bases from V and 5 bases from J, with 10 bases between. CDR1 and CDR2 (germline): DFQATT, SNEGSKA (reference sequence). This chain's CDR3 is CSAPLGETQYF. CDR3 sequence (DNA): TGCAGTGCCCCCCTCGGGGAGACCCAGTACTTC.

The chain carries TRBV30 and TRBJ2-7, with TRBD2 identical over 9 bases. Looked up from germline, CDR1 is GTSNPN and CDR2 is SVGIG (reference sequence). V was clipped by 2 bases and J by 6 bases; unmatched bases: 11. There are 15 residues in the CDR3. The CDR3 region is CAWSFFWSSGTEQYF. The CDR3 nucleotides read TGTGCCTGGAGTTTTTTTTGGTCTAGCGGGACCGAGCAGTACTTC. Filled out from reference TRBV30 and TRBJ2-7, the complete variable domain reads SQTIHQWPATLVQPVGSPLSLECTVEGTSNPNLYWYRQAAGRGLQLLFYSVGIGQISSEVPQNLSASRPQDRQFILSSKKLLLSDSGFYLCAWSFFWSSGTEQYFGPGTRLTVT.

V usage is TRBV29-1 and J usage is TRBJ2-7; no clear D gene. Germline V gene lookup returns CDR1 SQVTM and CDR2 ANQGSEA. CDR3 length equals 12 residues. The germline V and J ends were trimmed by 0 bases and 12 bases, with 15 bases remaining between them. The CDR3 DNA follows: TGCAGCGTTGAAGATACGGTCCCAACGAGGTACTTC. Residues: CSVEDTVPTRYF.

The CDR3 sequence: CASASGDYSTGELFF. The DNA of the CDR3 is TGTGCCAGCGCCTCAGGGGACTACTCGACCGGGGAGCTGTTTTTT. The chain has TRBV11-3 and TRBJ2-2, with D possibly TRBD2 on 7 matching bases. Trimming removed 8 bases from V and 5 bases from J, with 18 bases in between. The CDR3 is 15 amino acids. CDR1 and CDR2 (germline): SGHNT, YENEEA.

In its sample, this clone was seen once. V gene TRBV4-3 combines with J gene TRBJ2-5, with TRBD2 matching over 9 bases. The DNA end is more similar to TRBJ2-7, so the J call may be wrong. Germline V gene sequence: CDR1 LGHNA, CDR2 YSLEER. The CDR3 totals 15 residues. The CDR3 nucleotides read TGCGCCAGCAGCCAAGATCCTAGCGGGAACTACGAGCAGTACTTC. This gives the protein CASSQDPSGNYEQYF.

The CDR3 sequence is CASSSQGESKTQYF. The CDR3 nucleotides read TGTGCCAGCAGCTCACAGGGAGAAAGTAAGACCCAGTACTTC. The chain joins TRBV7-9 to TRBJ2-5, with D perhaps matching TRBD1 (6 bases). The CDR3 consists of 14 residues. Germline V gene data show CDR1 as SEHNR and CDR2 as FQNEAQ (reference sequence). V was cut by 4 bases and J by 6 bases, with 15 bases left in between.

The chain carries TRBV7-2 and TRBJ2-7, with 7 bases aligning to TRBD2. The junction had 4 bases not matched to a gene; V was cut back by 6 bases and J by 2 bases. There are 13 residues in the CDR3. CDR1 is SGHTA and CDR2 is FQGNSA in the germline V gene. The chain's CDR3 is CASRGTTPYEQYF. CDR3 nucleotides: TGTGCCAGCAGGGGGACTACCCCCTACGAGCAGTACTTC.

The chain combines TRBV30 with TRBJ2-5; 10 bases are shared with TRBD2. Germline CDR1 and CDR2: GTSNPN and SVGIG (reference sequence). The length of the CDR3 is 16 residues. J gave up 5 bases and V 2 bases, and 11 bases lay outside the gene matches. CDR3 sequence (DNA): TGTGCCTGGAGTTTGAGCGGGGGGGCCCGTAGCGAGACCCAGTACTTC. Translation: CAWSLSGGARSETQYF. The whole variable domain, filled in from reference TRBV30 and TRBJ2-5, reads SQTIHQWPATLVQPVGSPLSLECTVEGTSNPNLYWYRQAAGRGLQLLFYSVGIGQISSEVPQNLSASRPQDRQFILSSKKLLLSDSGFYLCAWSLSGGARSETQYFGPGTRLLVL.

A single count supports this clone. This sequence joins TRBV7-2 and TRBJ2-3, with 14 bases matching TRBD2. The CDR3 runs 19 residues. Germline V gene sequence: CDR1 SGHTA, CDR2 FQGNSA. The V and J ends lost 5 bases and 3 bases, in that order; junction bases with no gene match: 13. CDR3 bases: TGTGCCAGCAGCCAAGGGACTAGCGGGAGCTCTTATATTACAGATACGCAGTATTTT. Amino acids: CASSQGTSGSSYITDTQYF.

This chain connects TRBV28 to TRBJ2-7, with 10 bases aligning to TRBD1. Germline-derived CDR1 and CDR2 are MDHEN and SYDVKM. The CDR3 contains 16 residues. V was pared by 4 bases and J by 0 bases, with 6 bases of the junction left unmatched. The chain's CDR3 is CASSSGTGADSYEQYF. The CDR3 DNA reads TGTGCCAGCAGTTCCGGGACAGGGGCCGACTCCTACGAGCAGTACTTC.

The chain couples TRBV5-4 to TRBJ2-7; 10 nucleotides agree with TRBD1. This CDR3 comprises 15 residues. J gave up 4 bases and V 3 bases, and 7 bases lay outside the gene matches. Per the germline V gene, CDR1 is SGHNT and CDR2 is YYREEE (reference sequence). The CDR3 sequence is CASSSPGQGIYEQYF. The CDR3, as DNA: TGTGCCAGCAGCTCACCGGGACAGGGGATATACGAGCAGTACTTC.